Detailed here is one T cell receptor beta chain. The method was immunoSEQ multiplex PCR; TCRdb's version includes in-frame clones alone and lacks a portion of them. The sample gives roughly 100,000 clones, roughly 80% of which show up once; 15% is in the top ten. The data derive from a study of blood T cell repertoires in COVID-19. Background on the study: Some COVID-19 samples were acute and others convalescent; all came from the United States, Italy and Spain.

This CDR3 has 15 residues. V lost 2 bases and J lost 6; bases outside the gene matches: 6. Per germline, CDR1 LGHDT and CDR2 YNNKEL (reference sequence). This sequence joins TRBV3-1 (or the pseudogene TRBV3-2) and TRBJ2-1; 8 nucleotides line up with TRBD1. The sample consisted of peripheral blood. The TCR comes from a woman over 75 with acute or convalescent COVID-19. The CDR3 DNA reads TGTGCCAGCAGCCAATGGACAGGGATGGTCAATGAGCAGTTCTTC. The encoded protein is CASSQWTGMVNEQFF.